The clone carrying this T cell receptor (beta chain) was counted between two and nine times. Its antigen is unknown. The source of the sample is a study of T cell repertoires in cytomegalovirus infection. Looking at the study overall: CMV epitopes, recently identified HLA-C-restricted and well-studied HLA-B-restricted, were used. It was the public TCR beta signatures that indicated both CMV infection and matching HLA type.

Trimming pared 3 bases from V and 0 bases from J, leaving 9 bases between. Per germline, CDR1 LNHDA and CDR2 SQIVND (reference sequence). CDR3 size: 15 residues. Study results and limitations: Dominating the ex vivo response were HLA-C-restricted CMV-specific TCR beta clonotypes. Identification of carriers of CMV plus the relevant HLA was achieved through cumulative public TCR beta family frequency.

TCRdb ran MiXCR on the reads and lists one entry per CDR3 protein. Of around 770,000 distinct CDR3 sequences listed, under 35% are singletons. This chain joins TRBV19 and TRBJ1-5, with D hard to call. Sequencing used cultured CD8+ T cells from PBMCs, obtained from culture after CMV antigen stimulation. The receptor was isolated from a human donor in good health (CMV status not recorded). Some clones in this sample may be carry-over from other donors' samples. CDR3 in amino acids: CASSMESYSNQPQHF. The CDR3 nucleotides are TGTGCCAGTAGTATGGAGAGTTATAGCAATCAGCCCCAGCATTTT.